Presented here are 14 T cell receptor beta chains from one specimen sequenced in a study of blood T cells in healthy people across ages (dated by TCRdb to the mid-2010s). The library was prepared using 5' RACE. TCRdb records Illumina HiSeq 2500 as the sequencer. A second roughly 6 to 12 cycle PCR used a sample-barcoded 5' primer and a J-beta primer mix. Clones were called with MiXCR by TCRdb after fastp trimmed the public reads at Q25, and only in-frame beta chains were retained. Every distinct CDR3 protein forms one entry, paired with its most common genes and DNA. Here the sample has 780,000 or so distinct CDR3 sequences; roughly three fifths occur a single time. Clones ranked in the top ten supply approximately 24% of the sample. Source material: blood. These receptors all stem from a man aged 35 to 55 in good health.

This chain joins TRBV28 and TRBJ2-5, with TRBD2 matching 11 bases. V trimming: 8 bases; J trimming: 5 bases; junction bases outside the gene matches: 13. CDR3 length: 16 residues. Germline-derived CDR1 and CDR2 are MDHEN and SYDVKM. For the CDR3, the DNA is TGTGCCAGCGGTTCCATGACTAGCGGGGTCATTGAGACCCAGTACTTC. Protein product: CASGSMTSGVIETQYF.

This clonotype was observed a handful of times. The chain is built from TRBV6-1 and TRBJ1-1; D unclear. CDR3 length equals 13 residues. V was clipped by 6 bases and J by 2 bases, with 10 bases between them. In germline, CDR1 is MNHNS, CDR2 SASEGT. In nucleotides, the CDR3 is TGTGCCAGCAGCGCGGTGTTAAACACTGAAGCTTTCTTT. Its translation is CASSAVLNTEAFF.

CDR3 DNA: TGTGCCAGCAGTTTTTCCGCTACGCAGTATTTT. Translation gives CASSFSATQYF. The genes are TRBV28 and TRBJ2-3; D uncertain. Germline V gives CDR1 MDHEN, CDR2 SYDVKM. Trimming pared 3 bases from V and 8 bases from J, leaving 6 bases between. The CDR3 runs 11 residues.

This clonotype was counted a single time. The gene calls are TRBV20-1 and TRBJ2-3; D possibly corresponds to TRBD2 (5 bases). Germline V lookup: CDR1 DFQATT, CDR2 SNEGSKA (reference sequence). Trimming shortened V by 0 bases and J by 0 bases, and 16 bases separated the two germline ends. This CDR3 has 17 amino acids. The CDR3: CSARDIKASRSTDTQYF. In nucleotides, the CDR3 is TGCAGTGCTAGAGACATCAAGGCTAGCAGAAGCACAGATACGCAGTATTTT.

In regard to this clonotype: One junction end does not reproduce the germline sequence, and a read error may be involved. This chain uses TRBV7-2 with TRBJ2-3; D remains unclear. Germline values: CDR1 SGHTA, CDR2 FQGNSA. There are 12 residues in the CDR3. CDR3 in amino acids: CAGSFLTDTQYF. Here the CDR3 DNA reads TGTGCCGGCAGCTTTCTCACAGATACGCAGTATTTT.

This CDR3 is CASSPSRTARTDTQYF. Written as DNA, the CDR3 is TGTGCCAGCAGCCCCAGCAGGACCGCTCGCACAGATACGCAGTATTTT. The chain has TRBV12-3 or TRBV12-4 and TRBJ2-3; the D is unclear. V lost 6 bases, J lost 1 base, and 17 bases lay in between. CDR3 length: 16 amino acids.

The chain uses TRBV20-1 and TRBJ2-5; 9 bases fit TRBD2. In germline, CDR1 is DFQATT, CDR2 SNEGSKA (reference sequence). The junction had 7 bases not matched to a gene; V was cut back by 0 bases and J by 2 bases. This CDR3 has 16 residues. The CDR3 nucleotides are TGCAGTGCTAGAGATCCCCGGCGGGGGGGTCAAGAGACCCAGTACTTC. The encoded protein is CSARDPRRGGQETQYF.

Many counts were recorded for this clonotype. The rearrangement links TRBV12-3 or TRBV12-4 to TRBJ2-6; no reliable D call. This CDR3 comprises 13 residues. V dropped 6 bases and J dropped 0 bases, with 3 bases sitting between them. In nucleotides, the CDR3 is TGTGCCAGCAGGGACTCTGGGGCCAACGTCCTGACTTTC. Its protein is CASRDSGANVLTF.

The chain has TRBV20-1 and TRBJ1-2, with a weak D call TRBD1 (6 bases). Deletions cut 2 bases from V and 8 bases from J, with 18 bases between. There are 14 residues in the CDR3. CDR1 and CDR2 (germline): DFQATT, SNEGSKA (reference sequence). CDR3 DNA sequence: TGCAGTGCTAGATCGGGGGCAGGGTCGGACGGCTACACCTTC. It codes for CSARSGAGSDGYTF.

The V and J genes are TRBV20-1 and TRBJ1-2; a possible D gene is TRBD1 (5 bases). The CDR3 is 16 amino acids. V was cut by 4 bases and J by 4 bases, with 22 bases left in between. CDR1 is DFQATT and CDR2 is SNEGSKA in the germline V gene (reference sequence). The CDR3 coding sequence is TGCAGTGCTAAGTTGGGAGGTGCAGGGAAACCCTATGGCTACACCTTC. As protein: CSAKLGGAGKPYGYTF.

The chain has TRBV25-1 and TRBJ2-7; 8 bases align to TRBD1. Germline trimming cut 3 bases from V and 4 bases from J; bases unmatched to any gene: 5. Germline-derived CDR1 and CDR2 are MGHDK and SYGVNS. There are 14 residues in the CDR3. The CDR3 nucleotides are TGTGCCAGCAGTGACCAGGACAGGGCGTACGAGCAGTACTTC. This codes for CASSDQDRAYEQYF.

CDR3: CASNPRDRGRNEQFF. The CDR3 bases are TGTGCCAGCAACCCCCGGGACAGGGGCAGGAATGAGCAGTTCTTC. The J gene is TRBJ2-1, the V gene TRBV6-6, with 10 bases matching TRBD1. V shed 7 bases and J 7 bases; nucleotides not matched to a gene: 10. Germline V gene data show CDR1 as MNHNY and CDR2 as SVGAGI (reference sequence). This CDR3 region has 15 residues.

The chain is built from TRBV10-3 and TRBJ1-2; TRBD1 agrees at 7 bases. There are 16 residues in the CDR3. CDR1 and CDR2 (germline): ENHRY, SYGVKD. The trim removed 5 bases at V and 1 base at J, leaving 10 bases unmatched. The DNA of the CDR3 is TGTGCCATCAGTACCGGGACAGAGAATTATAACTATGGCTACACCTTC. It encodes CAISTGTENYNYGYTF.

There are a few counts of this clonotype. The chain is built from TRBV12-3 or TRBV12-4 and TRBJ2-5; possible D gene TRBD1, 6 bases. The V end lost 5 bases, the J end lost 1 base, and 17 bases lay between the germline ends. The CDR3 spans 16 residues. CDR3 in amino acids: CASSRQVVGVQETQYF. CDR3 nucleotide sequence: TGTGCCAGCAGTAGACAGGTGGTAGGAGTCCAAGAGACCCAGTACTTC.